This T cell receptor beta chain is from a study of T-cell reconstitution after alpha-beta-depleted transplantation in children. Looked up from germline, CDR1 is MNHEY and CDR2 is SVGAGI. The CDR3 extends over 15 amino acids. Unmatched junction bases numbered 6, after V lost 2 bases and J lost 4 bases. This clonotype was counted many times. Molecular barcoding with unique molecular identifiers was used for the TCRbeta library. MiXCR, applied by TCRdb to the PCR reads, yields one record per CDR3 protein. The sample lists 400,000 to 500,000 distinct CDR3 sequences, 11% occurring once. This clonotype was obtained from a human donor who donated a stem cell graft to a child with acute myeloid leukemia. The sample was PBMCs from the stem cell graft donor, taken from the stem cell graft. The V call is TRBV6-5, the J call TRBJ2-7; 9 bases fit TRBD1. The CDR3 protein is CASSYPGQGSYEQYV. The CDR3 coding sequence is TGTGCCAGCAGTTACCCGGGACAGGGTTCATACGAGCAGTACGTC.